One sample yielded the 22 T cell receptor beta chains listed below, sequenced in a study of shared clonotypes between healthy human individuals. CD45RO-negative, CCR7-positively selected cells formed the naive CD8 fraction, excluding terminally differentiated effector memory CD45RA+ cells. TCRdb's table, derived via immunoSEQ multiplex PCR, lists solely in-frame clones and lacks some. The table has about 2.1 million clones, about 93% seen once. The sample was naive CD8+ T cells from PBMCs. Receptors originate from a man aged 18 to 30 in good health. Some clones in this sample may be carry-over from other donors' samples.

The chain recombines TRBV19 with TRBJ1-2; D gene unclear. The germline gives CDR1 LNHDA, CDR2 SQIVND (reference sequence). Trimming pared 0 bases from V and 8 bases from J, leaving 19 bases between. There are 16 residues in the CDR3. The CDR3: CASSIDQKGNVEGYTF. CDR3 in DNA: TGTGCCAGTAGTATAGATCAGAAAGGGAACGTCGAAGGCTACACCTTC.

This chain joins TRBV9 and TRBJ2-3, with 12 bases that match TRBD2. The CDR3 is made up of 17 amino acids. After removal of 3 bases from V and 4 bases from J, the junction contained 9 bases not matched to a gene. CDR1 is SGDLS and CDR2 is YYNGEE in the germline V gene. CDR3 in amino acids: CASSDSGLAGNPDTQYF. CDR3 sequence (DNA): TGTGCCAGCAGCGATTCGGGACTAGCGGGTAACCCAGATACGCAGTATTTT.

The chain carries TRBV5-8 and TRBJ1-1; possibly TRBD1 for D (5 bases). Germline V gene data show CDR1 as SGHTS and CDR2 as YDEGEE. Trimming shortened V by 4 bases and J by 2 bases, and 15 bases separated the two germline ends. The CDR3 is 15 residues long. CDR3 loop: CASSRLGEANTEAFF. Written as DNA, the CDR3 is TGTGCCAGCAGCAGACTGGGGGAGGCAAACACTGAAGCTTTCTTT.

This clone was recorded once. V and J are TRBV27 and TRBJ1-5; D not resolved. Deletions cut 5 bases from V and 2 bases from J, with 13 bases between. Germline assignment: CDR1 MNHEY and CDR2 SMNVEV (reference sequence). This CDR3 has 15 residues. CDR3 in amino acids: CASSPILFGNQPQHF. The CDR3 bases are TGTGCCAGCAGTCCGATCTTATTTGGCAATCAGCCCCAGCATTTT.

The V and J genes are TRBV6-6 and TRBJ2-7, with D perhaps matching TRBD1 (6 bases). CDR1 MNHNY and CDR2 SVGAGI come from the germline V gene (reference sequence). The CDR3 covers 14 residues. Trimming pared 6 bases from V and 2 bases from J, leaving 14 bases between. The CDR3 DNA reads TGTGCCAGCAGCAACAGGGAAGAGGCCTACGAGCAGTACTTC. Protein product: CASSNREEAYEQYF.

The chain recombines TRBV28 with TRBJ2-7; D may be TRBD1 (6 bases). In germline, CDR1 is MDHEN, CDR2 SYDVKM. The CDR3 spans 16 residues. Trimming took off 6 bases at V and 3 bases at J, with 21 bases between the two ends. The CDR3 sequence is CASRQPGIEGVYEQYF. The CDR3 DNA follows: TGTGCCAGCAGGCAACCCGGGATTGAGGGGGTCTACGAGCAGTACTTC.

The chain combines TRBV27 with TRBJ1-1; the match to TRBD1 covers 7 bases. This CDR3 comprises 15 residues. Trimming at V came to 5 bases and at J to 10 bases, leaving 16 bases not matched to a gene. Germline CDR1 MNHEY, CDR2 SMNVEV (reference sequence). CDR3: CASSPFGQERHGAFF. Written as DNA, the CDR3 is TGTGCCAGCAGTCCTTTCGGACAGGAACGCCACGGAGCTTTCTTT.

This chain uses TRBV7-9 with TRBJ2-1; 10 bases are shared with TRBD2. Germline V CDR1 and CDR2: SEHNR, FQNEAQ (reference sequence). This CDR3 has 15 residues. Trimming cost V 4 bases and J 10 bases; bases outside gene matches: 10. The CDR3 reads CASSSRASGSWEQFF. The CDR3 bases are TGTGCCAGCAGCTCCCGGGCTAGCGGGAGTTGGGAGCAGTTCTTC. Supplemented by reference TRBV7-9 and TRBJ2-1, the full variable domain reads DTGVSQNPRHKITKRGQNVTFRCDPISEHNRLYWYRQTLGQGPEFLTYFQNEAQLEKSRLLSDRFSAERPKGSFSTLEIQRTEQGDSAMYLCASSSRASGSWEQFFGPGTRLTVL.

CDR3 DNA sequence: TGTGCCATCAGTGAGAGGCGGGAGCAAAGGAATGAGCAGTTCTTC. As protein: CAISERREQRNEQFF. V gene TRBV10-3 combines with J gene TRBJ2-1, with TRBD2 identical over 7 bases. J was trimmed by 7 bases and V by 2 bases; bases with no gene match: 8. The CDR3 is 15 residues long. CDR1 is ENHRY and CDR2 is SYGVKD in the germline V gene.

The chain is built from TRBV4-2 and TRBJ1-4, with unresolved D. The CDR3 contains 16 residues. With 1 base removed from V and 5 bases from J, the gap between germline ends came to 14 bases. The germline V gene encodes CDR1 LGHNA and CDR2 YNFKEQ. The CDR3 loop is CASSQVVPQGNEKLFF. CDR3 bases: TGTGCCAGCAGCCAAGTTGTACCCCAAGGAAATGAAAAACTGTTTTTT.

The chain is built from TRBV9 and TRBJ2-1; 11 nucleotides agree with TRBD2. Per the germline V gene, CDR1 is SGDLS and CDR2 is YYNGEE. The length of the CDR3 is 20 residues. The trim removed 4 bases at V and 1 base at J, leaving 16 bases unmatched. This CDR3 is CASSTRTGERTSGSYNEQFF. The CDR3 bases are TGTGCCAGCAGCACGAGGACAGGGGAGAGGACTAGCGGGTCCTACAATGAGCAGTTCTTC.

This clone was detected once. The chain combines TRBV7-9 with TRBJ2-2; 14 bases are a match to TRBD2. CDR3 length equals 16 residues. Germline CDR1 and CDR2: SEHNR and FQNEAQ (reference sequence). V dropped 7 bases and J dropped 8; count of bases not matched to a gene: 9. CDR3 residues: CASTSRGLAGVGELFF. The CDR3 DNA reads TGTGCCAGCACCTCCCGGGGACTAGCGGGAGTAGGGGAGCTGTTTTTT.

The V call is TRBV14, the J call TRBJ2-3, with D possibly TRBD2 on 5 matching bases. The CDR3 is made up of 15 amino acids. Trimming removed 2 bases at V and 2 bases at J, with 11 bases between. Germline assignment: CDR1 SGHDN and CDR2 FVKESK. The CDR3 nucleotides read TGTGCCAGCAGCCAATCGGTGAGGGCCACAGATACGCAGTATTTT. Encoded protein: CASSQSVRATDTQYF.

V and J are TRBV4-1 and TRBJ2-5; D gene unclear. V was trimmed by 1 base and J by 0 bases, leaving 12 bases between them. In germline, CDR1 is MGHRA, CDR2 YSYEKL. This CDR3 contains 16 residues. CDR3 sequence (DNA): TGCGCCAGCAGCCAAGGGTTTGGGCAGTACCAAGAGACCCAGTACTTC. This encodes CASSQGFGQYQETQYF.

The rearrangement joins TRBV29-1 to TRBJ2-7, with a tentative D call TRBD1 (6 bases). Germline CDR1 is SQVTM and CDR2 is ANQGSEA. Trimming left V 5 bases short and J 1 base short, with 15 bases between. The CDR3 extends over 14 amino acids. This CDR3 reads CSVRPYTGSYEQYF. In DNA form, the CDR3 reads TGCAGCGTTCGCCCCTATACAGGGTCCTACGAGCAGTACTTC.

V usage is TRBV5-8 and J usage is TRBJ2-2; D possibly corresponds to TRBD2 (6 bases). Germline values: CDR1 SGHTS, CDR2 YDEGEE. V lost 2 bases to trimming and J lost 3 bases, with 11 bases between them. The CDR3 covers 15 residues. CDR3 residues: CASSFPGLYTGELFF. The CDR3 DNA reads TGTGCCAGCAGCTTCCCGGGACTTTACACCGGGGAGCTGTTTTTT.

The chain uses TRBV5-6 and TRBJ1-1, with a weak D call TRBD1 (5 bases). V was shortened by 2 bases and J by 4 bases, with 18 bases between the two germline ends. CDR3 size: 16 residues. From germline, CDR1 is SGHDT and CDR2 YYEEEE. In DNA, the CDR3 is TGTGCCAGCAGCTTCCAAATGTGGGGCGCGAGCACTGAAGCTTTCTTT. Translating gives CASSFQMWGASTEAFF. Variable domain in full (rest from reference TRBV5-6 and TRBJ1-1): DAGVTQSPTHLIKTRGQQVTLRCSPKSGHDTVSWYQQALGQGPQFIFQYYEEEERQRGNFPDRFSGHQFPNYSSELNVNALLLGDSALYLCASSFQMWGASTEAFFGQGTRLTVV.

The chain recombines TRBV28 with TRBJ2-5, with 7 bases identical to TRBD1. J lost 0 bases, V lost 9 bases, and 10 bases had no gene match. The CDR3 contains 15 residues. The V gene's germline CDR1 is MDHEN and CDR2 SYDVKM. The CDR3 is CASEGARVDQETQYF. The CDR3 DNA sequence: TGTGCCAGTGAGGGGGCGAGGGTGGACCAAGAGACCCAGTACTTC.

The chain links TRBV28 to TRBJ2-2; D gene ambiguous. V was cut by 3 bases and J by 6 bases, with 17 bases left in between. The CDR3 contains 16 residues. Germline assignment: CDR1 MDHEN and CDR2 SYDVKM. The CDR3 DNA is TGTGCCAGCAGTTTTGCTACGCTTTTGGGCGCCGGGGAGCTGTTTTTT. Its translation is CASSFATLLGAGELFF.

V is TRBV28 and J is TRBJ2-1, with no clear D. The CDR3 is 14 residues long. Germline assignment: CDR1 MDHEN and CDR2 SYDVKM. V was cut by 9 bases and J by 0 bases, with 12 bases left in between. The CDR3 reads CARFNSDSYNEQFF. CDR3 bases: TGTGCCAGGTTTAACAGCGACTCCTACAATGAGCAGTTCTTC.

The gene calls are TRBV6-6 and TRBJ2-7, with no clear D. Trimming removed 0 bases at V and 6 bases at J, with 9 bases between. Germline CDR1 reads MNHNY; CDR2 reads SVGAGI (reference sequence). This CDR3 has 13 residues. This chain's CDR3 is CASSYSYGSEQYF. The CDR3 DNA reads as TGTGCCAGCAGTTACTCATACGGGTCCGAGCAGTACTTC.

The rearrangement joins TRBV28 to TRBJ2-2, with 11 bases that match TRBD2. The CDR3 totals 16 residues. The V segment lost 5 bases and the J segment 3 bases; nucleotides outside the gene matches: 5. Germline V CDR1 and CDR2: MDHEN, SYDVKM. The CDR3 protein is CASSPALAGDTGELFF. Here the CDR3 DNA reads TGTGCCAGCAGTCCCGCACTAGCGGGAGACACCGGGGAGCTGTTTTTT.